This entry is about one T cell receptor beta chain. The antigen is undetermined. This entry is derived from a study of Ad26.COV2.S vaccination and SARS-CoV-2 variants. Study in general: The COV1001 Ad26.COV2.S trial arm included the donor.

Study findings and constraints: It was found that vaccine and placebo recipients had similar non-spike TCR breadth.

Some clones are missing from TCRdb's copy, which holds only in-frame ones; the method was immunoSEQ multiplex PCR. The data hold approximately 350,000 clones, with roughly 84% observed a single time. Sample treatment: around 19 received Ad26.COV2.S at low or high dose, single or two shots; five or six received placebo; per-sample allocation not given. Samples were taken on day 63 after the first vaccine or placebo injection. An adult aged 18-55 years in Boston served as the donor. The administered vaccine (an Ad26 vector) expressed Wuhan-strain SARS-CoV-2 spike. The CDR3 extends over 15 amino acids. Trimming took off 1 base at V and 2 bases at J, with 8 bases between the two ends. Per the germline V gene, CDR1 is MNHEY and CDR2 is SVGAGI.

The specimen was peripheral blood, collected in a trial of Ad26.COV2.S vaccine versus placebo. The source of this sequence is a person between 18 and 60 years old who received the Ad26.COV2.S COVID-19 vaccine or a placebo. The rearrangement uses TRBV6-5 and TRBJ2-2; D is possibly TRBD1 (6 bases). Written as DNA, the CDR3 is TGTGCCAGCAGTTACTGGACAGAAAACACCGGGGAGCTGTTTTTT. It is translated as CASSYWTENTGELFF.